One and the same sample provided the 29 T cell receptor beta chains below, sequenced in a study of blood T cells in healthy people across ages. A second PCR of 7 to 11 cycles used a sample-barcoded 5' primer and a J-beta primer mix. Each CDR3 protein is one row after TCRdb ran MiXCR on the 5' RACE reads. The sample holds 1.5 million to 2 million distinct CDR3 sequences, less than 50% seen once. What was sequenced was blood. These receptors all stem from a woman in her 40s in good health.

There are many counts of this clonotype. This chain joins TRBV6-1 and TRBJ1-6; D is uncertain. The CDR3 extends over 12 amino acids. V shed 3 bases and J shed 5 bases, with 2 bases lying between them. Germline V CDR1 and CDR2: MNHNS, SASEGT. This CDR3 is CASSDDNSPLHF. CDR3 coding DNA: TGTGCCAGCAGTGACGATAATTCACCCCTCCACTTT.

V is TRBV7-2 and J is TRBJ2-1; 8 positions match TRBD2. Germline CDR1 reads SGHTA; CDR2 reads FQGNSA. The CDR3 has 16 residues. V lost 5 bases to trimming and J lost 5 bases; unmatched junction nucleotides: 11. The CDR3 protein is CASSDRGLAGNNEQFF. The CDR3 bases are TGTGCCAGCAGCGACCGTGGATTAGCGGGGAACAATGAGCAGTTCTTC.

The chain couples TRBV28 to TRBJ2-7; possible D gene TRBD1, 6 bases. CDR1 and CDR2 from the germline V gene are MDHEN and SYDVKM. The CDR3 is made up of 14 amino acids. V was cut by 6 bases and J by 3 bases, with 15 bases left in between. The CDR3 DNA reads TGTGCCAGCAGCCCGGCAAACAGGGACTACGAGCAGTACTTC. Protein product: CASSPANRDYEQYF.

The V call is TRBV20-1, the J call TRBJ2-2, with D tentatively TRBD2 (5 bases). Germline CDR1 is DFQATT and CDR2 is SNEGSKA (reference sequence). This CDR3 has 15 residues. The V and J ends lost 3 bases and 2 bases respectively, with 13 bases between them. The DNA of the CDR3 is TGCAGTGCTAGCGACCGGCGGGCCAACACCGGGGAGCTGTTTTTT. Amino acid sequence: CSASDRRANTGELFF.

This clonotype was detected a few times. This chain uses TRBV6-5 with TRBJ2-5; 7 bases match TRBD1. The germline V gene has CDR1 MNHEY and CDR2 SVGAGI. This CDR3 is built from 15 residues. J gave up 0 bases and V 2 bases, and 3 bases lay outside the gene matches. CDR3 nucleotide sequence: TGTGCCAGCAGTTACGGGACAGAATACCAAGAGACCCAGTACTTC. Translated: CASSYGTEYQETQYF.

This chain links TRBV4-3 with TRBJ2-7; 7 bases match TRBD1. J gave up 3 bases and V 0 bases, and 5 bases lay outside the gene matches. This CDR3 has 15 residues. Germline lookup yields CDR1 LGHNA and CDR2 YSLEER. The CDR3 DNA reads as TGCGCCAGCAGCCAAGATGGGGGACAGCTCTACGAGCAGTACTTC. Translated: CASSQDGGQLYEQYF.

Turning to this clonotype: Possible read error: a much larger clone is one base away. The chain couples TRBV7-9 to TRBJ1-1, with D unclear. Germline V lookup: CDR1 SEHNR, CDR2 FQNEAQ (reference sequence). This CDR3 contains 14 residues. The CDR3 nucleotides read TGTGCCGGCAGCTTAGCGGCAGCGAACACTGAAGCTTTCTTT. Residues: CAGSLAAANTEAFF.

There are many counts of this clonotype. The chain links TRBV5-1 to TRBJ2-7, with D maybe TRBD1 (6 bases). Trimming shortened V by 5 bases and J by 4 bases, and 13 bases separated the two germline ends. The CDR3 covers 13 residues. Germline CDR1 and CDR2: SGHRS and YFSETQ. CDR3 sequence (DNA): TGCGCCAGCAGTCTAACAGGGATTTACGAGCAGTACTTC. Protein sequence: CASSLTGIYEQYF.

The V call is TRBV12-3 or TRBV12-4, the J call TRBJ2-3; maybe TRBD2 (5 bases). The CDR3 consists of 17 residues. V gave up 6 bases and J gave up 0 bases, with 19 bases separating them. CDR3 region: CASSPGMGRTSTDTQYF. The CDR3, as DNA: TGTGCCAGCAGCCCCGGTATGGGGAGAACTAGCACAGATACGCAGTATTTT.

The V gene is TRBV20-1, the J gene TRBJ1-4; D not resolved. CDR1 and CDR2 from the germline V gene are DFQATT and SNEGSKA (reference sequence). This CDR3 is built from 15 residues. V lost 6 bases and J 5 bases, leaving 19 bases between the germline ends. In DNA form, the CDR3 reads TGCAGTGCCCCTTTGGGCCCGAGCGTGAATGAAAAACTGTTTTTT. Translated: CSAPLGPSVNEKLFF.

The chain joins TRBV5-1 to TRBJ1-6; tentative D call: TRBD1 (6 bases). The V end was cut by 0 bases, the J end by 7 bases, with 11 bases between. The germline V gene has CDR1 SGHRS and CDR2 YFSETQ. This CDR3 comprises 15 residues. The CDR3 bases are TGCGCCAGCAGCTTGGAGGGACATCTGAATTCACCCCTCCACTTT. Translation: CASSLEGHLNSPLHF.

The V and J genes are TRBV27 and TRBJ1-2, with a weak D call TRBD1 (6 bases). The V end lost 0 bases, the J end lost 0 bases, and 20 bases lay between the germline ends. Germline CDR1 MNHEY, CDR2 SMNVEV (reference sequence). The CDR3 length is 19 residues. CDR3 loop: CASSLSYSDRFTSNYGYTF. The CDR3 DNA sequence: TGTGCCAGCAGTTTATCTTATTCGGACAGATTTACATCTAACTATGGCTACACCTTC.

This clonotype has more than one count but fewer than ten. The gene calls are TRBV6-2 or TRBV6-3 and TRBJ2-5; D uncertain. The V end lost 6 bases, the J end lost 9 bases, and 14 bases lay between the germline ends. This CDR3 is 12 amino acids long. Germline V CDR1 and CDR2: MNHEY, SVGEGT. The CDR3 here is CASSLVGRAQYF. CDR3 bases: TGTGCCAGCAGCCTCGTCGGAAGAGCCCAGTACTTC.

The chain is built from TRBV15 and TRBJ2-5; 9 bases are a match to TRBD2. Germline CDR1 is LNHNV and CDR2 is YYDKDF (reference sequence). The CDR3 contains 17 residues. The V and J ends lost 5 bases and 1 base, in that order; junction bases with no gene match: 11. CDR3 loop: CATSGMLAGELQETQYF. The DNA for the CDR3 is TGTGCCACCAGCGGAATGTTAGCGGGGGAACTCCAAGAGACCCAGTACTTC. Supplemented by reference TRBV15 and TRBJ2-5, the full variable domain reads DAMVIQNPRYQVTQFGKPVTLSCSQTLNHNVMYWYQQKSSQAPKLLFHYYDKDFNNEADTPDNFQSRRPNTSFCFLDIRSPGLGDTAMYLCATSGMLAGELQETQYFGPGTRLLVL.

This clonotype was seen a few times. The V gene is TRBV12-3 or TRBV12-4, the J gene TRBJ2-7; D perhaps matches TRBD2 (6 bases). This CDR3 is built from 15 residues. V lost 4 bases and J lost 4, with 17 bases in between. CDR3 nucleotides: TGTGCCAGCAGTTCCAGGGCCTCGGGGGTATACGAGCAGTACTTC. Encoded protein: CASSSRASGVYEQYF.

The chain links TRBV6-1 to TRBJ2-2; D may match TRBD1 or TRBD2 (6 bases each). Germline V CDR1 and CDR2: MNHNS, SASEGT. CDR3 length: 15 residues. Trimming cost V 2 bases and J 7 bases, with 14 bases left between them. This CDR3 is CASSEIPGANGELFF. The DNA of the CDR3 is TGTGCCAGCAGTGAAATCCCGGGGGCAAACGGGGAGCTGTTTTTT.

This clonotype was seen more than once but under ten times. The V call is TRBV12-3 or TRBV12-4, the J call TRBJ1-5; D unclear. The CDR3 has 15 amino acids. V was shortened by 4 bases and J by 1 base, with 11 bases between the two germline ends. CDR3 DNA sequence: TGTGCCAGCAGTTCTCGAACTCGGAGCAATCAGCCCCAGCATTTT. Translating gives CASSSRTRSNQPQHF.

A remark on this clonotype: The junction and the germline gene differ at one end; a read error may be behind it. The chain joins TRBV6-2 or TRBV6-3 to TRBJ2-7; no firm D call. The CDR3 runs to 12 residues. The germline gives CDR1 MNHEY, CDR2 SVGEGT. The CDR3 sequence: CASSRARYGQYF. The CDR3 DNA is TGTGCCAGCAGCCGCGCGCGTTACGGGCAGTACTTC.

DNA for the CDR3: TGTGCCAGCAGCGAACGACCGACAGGGGTCTATGGCTACACCTTC. The encoded protein is CASSERPTGVYGYTF. V is TRBV9 and J is TRBJ1-2, with 8 bases identical to TRBD1. V shed 3 bases and J 4 bases; nucleotides not matched to a gene: 8. The CDR3 has 15 residues. Germline V gene data show CDR1 as SGDLS and CDR2 as YYNGEE.

In this sample, this clonotype turned up a few times. The rearrangement joins TRBV7-2 to TRBJ2-4; a weak D match, TRBD2 (5 bases). Germline CDR1 and CDR2: SGHTA and FQGNSA. The CDR3 sequence is 15 residues long. The ends were cut back, 5 bases at V and 7 bases at J, with 18 bases in the middle. The CDR3 spells CASSPPGSLFNIQYF. The CDR3 DNA follows: TGTGCCAGCAGCCCTCCGGGGTCCCTTTTTAACATTCAGTACTTC.

The rearrangement uses TRBV7-2 and TRBJ1-5; the match to TRBD1 covers 7 bases. In germline, CDR1 is SGHTA, CDR2 FQGNSA. The trim removed 1 base at V and 1 base at J, leaving 10 bases unmatched. The CDR3 length is 18 residues. DNA for the CDR3: TGTGCCAGCAGCTTAGATCCCCGACAGGGTAGGAGCAATCAGCCCCAGCATTTT. Residues: CASSLDPRQGRSNQPQHF.

J is TRBJ2-7 and V is TRBV20-1, with D perhaps TRBD1 (6 bases). The CDR3 sequence is 13 residues long. From germline, CDR1 is DFQATT and CDR2 SNEGSKA (reference sequence). V was trimmed by 2 bases and J by 10 bases, leaving 18 bases between them. CDR3 protein: CSARRQDWETQYF. The CDR3 nucleotides are TGCAGTGCTAGACGACAGGACTGGGAAACCCAGTACTTC.

Remarks on this clonotype: Relative to the germline gene, one junction end is altered; a read error may explain this. This chain links TRBV5-1 with TRBJ2-3; 15 nucleotides align to TRBD2. The CDR3 contains 16 residues. Germline V CDR1 and CDR2: SGHRS, YFSETQ. The CDR3, as DNA: TGTGCCAGCAGCCCGGGACTAGCGGGGGGTGCAGATACGCAGTATTTT. Protein: CASSPGLAGGADTQYF.

This clonotype was found a few times. The gene calls are TRBV7-2 and TRBJ2-3; 12 bases fit TRBD2. V dropped 5 bases and J dropped 0; count of bases not matched to a gene: 9. In germline, CDR1 is SGHTA, CDR2 FQGNSA. The CDR3 is 18 amino acids. CDR3 nucleotides: TGTGCCAGCAGCGTAACGACTAGCGGGGGTATTAGCACAGATACGCAGTATTTT. Translated: CASSVTTSGGISTDTQYF. The variable domain in full, completed from reference TRBV7-2 and TRBJ2-3, reads GAGVSQSPSNKVTEKGKDVELRCDPISGHTALYWYRQSLGQGLEFLIYFQGNSAPDKSGLPSDRFSAERTGGSVSTLTIQRTQQEDSAVYLCASSVTTSGGISTDTQYFGPGTRLTVL.

This sequence joins TRBV11-3 and TRBJ2-1, with 7 bases aligning to TRBD2. V shed 4 bases and J 6 bases; nucleotides not matched to a gene: 3. In germline, CDR1 is SGHNT, CDR2 YENEEA. CDR3 length: 13 amino acids. CDR3 coding DNA: TGTGCCAGCAGCTCCCCTAGCGGCAATGAGCAGTTCTTC. It specifies CASSSPSGNEQFF.

This chain links TRBV15 with TRBJ1-2; TRBD1 matches 8 bases. V lost 5 bases and J lost 0; bases outside the gene matches: 5. CDR1 and CDR2 from the germline V gene are LNHNV and YYDKDF (reference sequence). CDR3 size: 15 residues. The CDR3 protein is CATSPDRGTNYGYTF. In DNA, the CDR3 is TGTGCCACCAGCCCAGACAGGGGAACTAACTATGGCTACACCTTC. Full variable domain (missing parts from reference TRBV15 and TRBJ1-2): DAMVIQNPRYQVTQFGKPVTLSCSQTLNHNVMYWYQQKSSQAPKLLFHYYDKDFNNEADTPDNFQSRRPNTSFCFLDIRSPGLGDTAMYLCATSPDRGTNYGYTFGSGTRLTVV.

The V gene is TRBV7-6, the J gene TRBJ2-3; 7 positions agree with TRBD1. Trimming at V came to 2 bases and at J to 2 bases, leaving 7 bases not matched to a gene. CDR1 and CDR2 from the germline V gene are SGHVS and FNYEAQ. This CDR3 spans 16 amino acids. The CDR3 loop is CASSLSPGQATDTQYF. For the CDR3, the DNA is TGTGCCAGCAGCTTAAGTCCCGGACAGGCCACAGATACGCAGTATTTT.

The chain employs TRBV20-1 and TRBJ1-5; 8 nucleotides line up with TRBD1. The CDR3 has 12 amino acids. V shed 1 base and J 8 bases; nucleotides not matched to a gene: 1. Looked up from germline, CDR1 is DFQATT and CDR2 is SNEGSKA (reference sequence). CDR3 in amino acids: CSARGQGKPQHF. CDR3 bases: TGCAGTGCTAGAGGACAGGGGAAGCCCCAGCATTTT.

This clonotype was recorded only once. The V and J genes are TRBV6-2 or TRBV6-3 and TRBJ2-1; 11 nucleotides agree with TRBD2. V was clipped by 6 bases and J by 0 bases; unmatched bases: 13. The CDR3 extends over 19 amino acids. Germline CDR1 MNHEY, CDR2 SVGEGT. CDR3 DNA sequence: TGTGCCAGCAGGGCCTTGGCTAGCGGGGGGCCTAGCTCCTACAATGAGCAGTTCTTC. Amino acid sequence: CASRALASGGPSSYNEQFF.